Following are 25 T cell receptor beta chains from one sample sequenced in a study of cytomegalovirus exposure and HLA in healthy donors. Assay used: immunoSEQ multiplex PCR; TCRdb lists only in-frame clones, some missing. The top ten hold roughly 4.3% of the sample, which has 97,000 or so clones, around 88% seen once. The sample was PBMCs. Receptor source: a woman in her twenties or thirties in good health and CMV-seronegative.

This clone was detected many times. The rearrangement uses TRBV10-2 and TRBJ1-5, with TRBD1 identical over 7 bases. The CDR3 loop spans 15 amino acids. The germline CDR1 and CDR2 sequences are WSHSY and SAAADI. V dropped 5 bases and J dropped 4; count of bases not matched to a gene: 8. The CDR3 DNA sequence: TGCGCCAGCAGTTGGACAGGAGGCATTAATCAGCCCCAGCATTTT. Encoded protein: CASSWTGGINQPQHF.

The V gene is TRBV28, the J gene TRBJ1-2; D not resolved. CDR1 MDHEN and CDR2 SYDVKM come from the germline V gene. CDR3 size: 15 residues. V was pared by 5 bases and J by 4 bases, with 17 bases between. In nucleotides, the CDR3 is TGTGCCAGCAGTGACCCAACCCGGGTCCTCTATGGCTACACCTTC. The encoded protein is CASSDPTRVLYGYTF.

This clone was seen a single time. The chain uses TRBV9 and TRBJ1-1; a weak D match, TRBD1 (5 bases). Looked up from germline, CDR1 is SGDLS and CDR2 is YYNGEE. CDR3 size: 16 residues. V lost 4 bases and J lost 3, with 19 bases in between. The CDR3 bases are TGTGCCAGCAGCAGGGGTCCCCTACGATTAGACACTGAAGCTTTCTTT. It encodes CASSRGPLRLDTEAFF.

V usage is TRBV5-5 and J usage is TRBJ1-3; D perhaps matches TRBD1 (5 bases). The germline V gene has CDR1 SGHKS and CDR2 YYEKEE (reference sequence). The CDR3 totals 15 residues. V lost 1 base and J 4 bases, leaving 12 bases between the germline ends. For the CDR3, the DNA is TGTGCCAGCAGCTTGCGGGGGGTAAAAGGAAACACCATATATTTT. Translation: CASSLRGVKGNTIYF. The full variable domain, rest sourced from reference TRBV5-5 and TRBJ1-3, is DAGVTQSPTHLIKTRGQQVTLRCSPISGHKSVSWYQQVLGQGPQFIFQYYEKEERGRGNFPDRFSARQFPNYSSELNVNALLLGDSALYLCASSLRGVKGNTIYFGEGSWLTVV.

The CDR3 reads CASSLIGGTDTQYF. The CDR3 nucleotides read TGTGCCAGCAGCTTAATCGGGGGAACAGATACGCAGTATTTT. V is TRBV7-2 and J is TRBJ2-3, with D possibly being TRBD2 (6 bases). The CDR3 consists of 14 residues. V was clipped by 2 bases and J by 3 bases, with 9 bases between them. CDR1 is SGHTA and CDR2 is FQGNSA in the germline V gene.

The chain has TRBV2 and TRBJ1-2; 11 nucleotides agree with TRBD1. Looked up from germline, CDR1 is SNHLY and CDR2 is FYNNEI. Unmatched junction bases numbered 8, after V lost 6 bases and J lost 8 bases. There are 14 residues in the CDR3. In DNA form, the CDR3 reads TGTGCCAGCAGGGAGGCGGGGACAGGGGGAGGCTACACCTTC. Translating gives CASREAGTGGGYTF.

The chain links TRBV27 to TRBJ1-2; D is perhaps TRBD1 (6 bases). The CDR3 has 14 amino acids. CDR1 is MNHEY, CDR2 SMNVEV, per germline (reference sequence). With 6 bases removed from V and 8 bases from J, the gap between germline ends came to 19 bases. CDR3 residues: CASSHGDNRAGYTF. CDR3 sequence (DNA): TGTGCCAGCAGCCACGGGGACAACCGGGCGGGCTACACCTTC.

With respect to this clone: Other nucleotide sequences from this sample produce the same CDR3. The gene calls are TRBV6-5 and TRBJ1-2; possible D gene TRBD1, 6 bases. With 0 bases removed from V and 4 bases from J, the gap between germline ends came to 6 bases. CDR3 size: 13 residues. CDR1 and CDR2 (germline): MNHEY, SVGAGI. DNA for the CDR3: TGTGCCAGCAGTTACTCAGGGGGCTATGGCTACACCTTC. It codes for CASSYSGGYGYTF.

This rearrangement joins TRBV4-2 to TRBJ2-3, with 10 bases lining up with TRBD2. The CDR3 sequence is 16 residues long. CDR1 and CDR2 from the germline V gene are LGHNA and YNFKEQ. J gave up 1 base and V 3 bases, and 4 bases lay outside the gene matches. The CDR3 nucleotides read TGTGCCAGCAGCCAGATAGGGACTAGCGGCACAGATACGCAGTATTTT. Encoded protein: CASSQIGTSGTDTQYF.

The chain has TRBV5-1 and TRBJ2-5; D perhaps matches TRBD1 (6 bases). Germline assignment: CDR1 SGHRS and CDR2 YFSETQ. Trimming shortened V by 4 bases and J by 5 bases, and 15 bases separated the two germline ends. This CDR3 is built from 14 residues. The DNA for the CDR3 is TGCGCCAGCAGCAAATCAGGGGCCAAGGAGACCCAGTACTTC. It codes for CASSKSGAKETQYF.

This clone was counted once. The CDR3: CASSDRPRGDTQYF. CDR3 sequence (DNA): TGTGCCAGCAGTGACCGGCCTAGAGGGGATACGCAGTATTTT. This chain joins TRBV6-4 and TRBJ2-3; possible D gene TRBD2, 5 bases. The CDR3 loop spans 14 amino acids. Per the germline V gene, CDR1 is MRHNA and CDR2 is SNTAGT. Trimming stripped 2 bases from V and 6 bases from J, with 12 bases between.

In the case of this clone: Other DNA sequences in the sample encode the same CDR3. The chain recombines TRBV29-1 with TRBJ2-3; 7 bases agree with TRBD1. The CDR3 has 14 residues. J gave up 2 bases and V 0 bases, and 2 bases lay outside the gene matches. Germline loops: CDR1 SQVTM, CDR2 ANQGSEA. The DNA of the CDR3 is TGCAGCGTTGAAGACAGGGGGAACACAGATACGCAGTATTTT. This gives the protein CSVEDRGNTDTQYF.

This chain's CDR3 is CATSGRGNYGYTF. The CDR3 DNA reads TGTGCCACCTCTGGCAGGGGGAACTATGGCTACACCTTC. This chain connects TRBV15 to TRBJ1-2; TRBD1 aligns across 7 bases. The CDR3 length is 13 residues. Germline lookup yields CDR1 LNHNV and CDR2 YYDKDF (reference sequence). V lost 8 bases and J lost 2; bases outside the gene matches: 5.

Concerning this clone itself: Other nucleotide sequences from this sample produce the same CDR3. The chain carries TRBV27 and TRBJ1-5; no reliable D call. The CDR3 covers 13 residues. Germline CDR1 is MNHEY and CDR2 is SMNVEV (reference sequence). V dropped 6 bases and J dropped 6 bases, with 12 bases sitting between them. Written as DNA, the CDR3 is TGTGCCAGCAGCCCCCCCGGCGGTCAGCCCCAGCATTTT. Amino acids: CASSPPGGQPQHF.

V gene TRBV15 combines with J gene TRBJ1-1; a weak D match, TRBD1 (5 bases). Germline CDR1 LNHNV, CDR2 YYDKDF (reference sequence). Trimming took off 0 bases at V and 0 bases at J, with 8 bases between the two ends. This CDR3 comprises 15 residues. CDR3 nucleotides: TGTGCCACCAGCAGAGAGGCGGGGCTGAACACTGAAGCTTTCTTT. Encoded protein: CATSREAGLNTEAFF.

The CDR3 nucleotides are TGTGCCAGCAGCCCAAGGACAGGGGAAGCTTTCTTT. Translation: CASSPRTGEAFF. The chain links TRBV11-3 to TRBJ1-1, with 8 bases that match TRBD1. The CDR3 sequence is 12 residues long. CDR1 is SGHNT, CDR2 YENEEA, per germline. V shed 5 bases and J 8 bases; nucleotides not matched to a gene: 4.

V gene TRBV28 combines with J gene TRBJ2-5; 7 bases are a match to TRBD1. Germline V lookup: CDR1 MDHEN, CDR2 SYDVKM. V shed 3 bases, J shed 4 bases, and the junction held 8 bases outside the gene matches. The CDR3 length is 15 residues. The CDR3 region has the DNA TGTGCCAGCAGTTTCGTTACCTCAGGGGGAGAGACCCAGTACTTC. Translating gives CASSFVTSGGETQYF.

This rearrangement joins TRBV2 to TRBJ2-7; maybe TRBD1 (5 bases). Trimming pared 10 bases from V and 5 bases from J, leaving 15 bases between. CDR1 SNHLY and CDR2 FYNNEI come from the germline V gene. The CDR3 has 12 amino acids. CDR3 nucleotides: TGTGCCACCACGCGACAGACCCACGAGCAGTACTTC. This encodes CATTRQTHEQYF.

The rearrangement joins TRBV7-9 to TRBJ2-3, with TRBD1 identical over 10 bases. The CDR3 covers 15 residues. V was pared by 5 bases and J by 4 bases, with 6 bases of the junction left unmatched. Germline lookup yields CDR1 SEHNR and CDR2 FQNEAQ (reference sequence). CDR3 DNA: TGTGCCAGCAGCCTCTCCGGGACAGGGGCAGATACGCAGTATTTT. Amino acid sequence: CASSLSGTGADTQYF.

The CDR3 is CATGSGTTGELFF. The CDR3 nucleotides are TGTGCCACCGGAAGCGGGACCACCGGGGAGCTGTTTTTT. This chain joins TRBV7-2 and TRBJ2-2; TRBD2 agrees at 7 bases. Germline V gene sequence: CDR1 SGHTA, CDR2 FQGNSA. The CDR3 consists of 13 residues. V shed 10 bases and J 4 bases; nucleotides not matched to a gene: 6.

The chain joins TRBV2 to TRBJ1-5; possibly TRBD1 for D (5 bases). The CDR3 runs 15 residues. Trimming removed 6 bases from V and 0 bases from J, with 12 bases in between. The V gene's germline CDR1 is SNHLY and CDR2 FYNNEI. The CDR3 DNA sequence: TGTGCCAGCAGCCTTTCAGGGCATAGCAATCAGCCCCAGCATTTT. It translates to CASSLSGHSNQPQHF.

The chain carries TRBV27 and TRBJ2-1; 8 positions match TRBD2. Trimming at V came to 3 bases and at J to 0 bases, leaving 7 bases not matched to a gene. The CDR3 runs 17 residues. The germline V gene encodes CDR1 MNHEY and CDR2 SMNVEV (reference sequence). The CDR3 sequence is CASSFRQRGSSYNEQFF. DNA for the CDR3: TGTGCCAGCAGTTTTCGCCAGCGGGGGAGCTCCTACAATGAGCAGTTCTTC.

This clone is a singleton in its sample. The rearrangement joins TRBV6-1 to TRBJ2-7; possible D gene TRBD2, 6 bases. The V gene's germline CDR1 is MNHNS and CDR2 SASEGT. V shed 2 bases and J shed 2 bases, with 10 bases lying between them. The CDR3 extends over 14 amino acids. CDR3 sequence: CASSELGGPYEQYF. The CDR3 DNA follows: TGTGCCAGCAGTGAATTGGGGGGTCCCTACGAGCAGTACTTC.

The CDR3 region has the DNA TGCGCCAGCAGCTTCTTACAGGGTGGCGAGCAGTACTTC. Residues: CASSFLQGGEQYF. V gene TRBV5-1 combines with J gene TRBJ2-7; a weak D match, TRBD1 (6 bases). The CDR3 contains 13 residues. V gave up 2 bases and J gave up 6 bases, with 12 bases separating them. Germline V gives CDR1 SGHRS, CDR2 YFSETQ.

This clone turned up a few times. V gene TRBV28 combines with J gene TRBJ1-5; D is unresolved. Per germline, CDR1 MDHEN and CDR2 SYDVKM. This CDR3 is 15 amino acids long. V lost 3 bases to trimming and J lost 3 bases, with 12 bases between them. The CDR3, as DNA: TGTGCCAGCAGTTTTCCCGGGAGGGTCAATCAGCCCCAGCATTTT. Protein product: CASSFPGRVNQPQHF. The variable domain in full, with the rest retrieved from reference TRBV28 and TRBJ1-5, is DVKVTQSSRYLVKRTGEKVFLECVQDMDHENMFWYRQDPGLGLRLIYFSYDVKMKEKGDIPEGYSVSREKKERFSLILESASTNQTSMYLCASSFPGRVNQPQHFGDGTRLSIL.